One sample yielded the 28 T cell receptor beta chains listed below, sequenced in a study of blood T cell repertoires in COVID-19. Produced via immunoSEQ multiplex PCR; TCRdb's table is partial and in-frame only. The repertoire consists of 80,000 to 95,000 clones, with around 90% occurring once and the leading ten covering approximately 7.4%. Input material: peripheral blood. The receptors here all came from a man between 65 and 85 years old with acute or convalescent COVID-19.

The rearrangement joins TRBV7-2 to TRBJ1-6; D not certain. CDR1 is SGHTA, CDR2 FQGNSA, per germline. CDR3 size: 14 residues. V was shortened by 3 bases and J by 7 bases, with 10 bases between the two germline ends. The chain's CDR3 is CASSFGEGNSPLHF. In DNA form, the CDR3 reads TGTGCCAGCAGCTTCGGGGAAGGCAATTCACCCCTCCACTTT.

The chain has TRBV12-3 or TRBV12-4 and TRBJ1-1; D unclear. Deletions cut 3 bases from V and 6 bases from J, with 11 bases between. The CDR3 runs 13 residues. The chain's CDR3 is CASSLDHGAEAFF. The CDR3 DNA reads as TGTGCCAGCAGTTTGGATCACGGGGCTGAAGCTTTCTTT.

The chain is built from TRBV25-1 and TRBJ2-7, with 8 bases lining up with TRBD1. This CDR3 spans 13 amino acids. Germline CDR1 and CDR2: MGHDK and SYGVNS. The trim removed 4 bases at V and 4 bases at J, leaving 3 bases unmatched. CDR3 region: CASSVRQGYEQYF. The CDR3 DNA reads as TGTGCCAGCAGTGTCCGACAGGGGTACGAGCAGTACTTC.

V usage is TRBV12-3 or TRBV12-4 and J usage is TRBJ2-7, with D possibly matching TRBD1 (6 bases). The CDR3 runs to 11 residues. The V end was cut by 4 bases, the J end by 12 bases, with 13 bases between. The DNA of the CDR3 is TGTGCCAGCAGTTATCGACAGGAACTGTACTTC. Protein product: CASSYRQELYF.

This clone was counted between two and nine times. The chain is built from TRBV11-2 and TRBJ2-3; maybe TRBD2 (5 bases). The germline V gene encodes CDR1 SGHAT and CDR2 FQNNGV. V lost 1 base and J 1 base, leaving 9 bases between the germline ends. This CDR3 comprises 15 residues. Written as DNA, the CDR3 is TGTGCCAGCAGCTTAGGGACTCTGGGCACAGATACGCAGTATTTT. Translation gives CASSLGTLGTDTQYF.

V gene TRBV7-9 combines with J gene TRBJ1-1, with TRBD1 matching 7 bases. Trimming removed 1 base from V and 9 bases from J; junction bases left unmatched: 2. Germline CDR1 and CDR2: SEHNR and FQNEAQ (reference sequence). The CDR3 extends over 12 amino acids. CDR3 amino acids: CASSLVRGKAFF. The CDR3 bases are TGTGCCAGCAGCTTAGTCAGGGGGAAAGCTTTCTTT.

This CDR3 is CATSEGDRGDNSPLHF. In nucleotides, the CDR3 is TGTGCCACCAGTGAAGGGGACAGGGGAGATAATTCACCCCTCCACTTT. V and J are TRBV24-1 and TRBJ1-6; TRBD1 matches at 10 bases. Germline V gene sequence: CDR1 KGHDR, CDR2 SFDVKD. V shed 4 bases, J shed 5 bases, and the junction held 4 bases outside the gene matches. The CDR3 is 16 amino acids.

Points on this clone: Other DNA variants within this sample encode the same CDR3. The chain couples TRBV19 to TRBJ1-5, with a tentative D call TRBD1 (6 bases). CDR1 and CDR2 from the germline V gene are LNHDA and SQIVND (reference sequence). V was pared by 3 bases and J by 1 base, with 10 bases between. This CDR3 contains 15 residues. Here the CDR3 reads CASSIEQGSNQPQHF. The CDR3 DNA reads TGTGCCAGTAGTATCGAACAGGGCAGCAATCAGCCCCAGCATTTT. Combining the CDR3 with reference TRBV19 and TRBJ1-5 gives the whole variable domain DGGITQSPKYLFRKEGQNVTLSCEQNLNHDAMYWYRQDPGQGLRLIYYSQIVNDFQKGDIAEGYSVSREKKESFPLTVTSAQKNPTAFYLCASSIEQGSNQPQHFGDGTRLSIL.

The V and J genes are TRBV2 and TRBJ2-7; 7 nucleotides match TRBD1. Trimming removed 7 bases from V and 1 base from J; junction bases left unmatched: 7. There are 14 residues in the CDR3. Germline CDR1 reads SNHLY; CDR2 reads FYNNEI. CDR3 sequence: CASKTGQTSYEQYF. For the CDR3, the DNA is TGTGCCAGCAAGACGGGACAGACATCCTACGAGCAGTACTTC.

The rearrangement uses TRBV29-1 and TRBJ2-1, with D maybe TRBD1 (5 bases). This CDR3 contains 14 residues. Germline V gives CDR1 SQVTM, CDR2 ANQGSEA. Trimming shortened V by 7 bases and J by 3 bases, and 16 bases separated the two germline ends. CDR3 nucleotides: TGCAGCGCCCTGGGGCTCGCCCACTACAATGAGCAGTTCTTC. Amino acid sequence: CSALGLAHYNEQFF.

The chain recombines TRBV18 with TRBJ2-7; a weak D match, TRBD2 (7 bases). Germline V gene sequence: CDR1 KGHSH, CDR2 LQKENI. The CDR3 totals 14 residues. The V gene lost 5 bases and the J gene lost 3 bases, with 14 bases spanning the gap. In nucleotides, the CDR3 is TGTGCCAGCTCAACACAGGGAGGGATCTACGAGCAGTACTTC. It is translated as CASSTQGGIYEQYF.

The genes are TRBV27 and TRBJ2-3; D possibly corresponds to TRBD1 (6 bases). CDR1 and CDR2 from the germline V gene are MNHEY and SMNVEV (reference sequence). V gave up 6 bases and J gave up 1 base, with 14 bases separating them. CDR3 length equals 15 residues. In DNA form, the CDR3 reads TGTGCCAGCAGAACCTGGGGGCTAGGCACAGATACGCAGTATTTT. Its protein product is CASRTWGLGTDTQYF.

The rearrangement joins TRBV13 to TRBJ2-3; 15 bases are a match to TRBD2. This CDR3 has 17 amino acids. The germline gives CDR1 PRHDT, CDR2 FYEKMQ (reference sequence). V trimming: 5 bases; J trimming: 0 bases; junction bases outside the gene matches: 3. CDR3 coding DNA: TGTGCCAGCAGCCCAGGACTAGCGGGGGGGAGCACAGATACGCAGTATTTT. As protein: CASSPGLAGGSTDTQYF.

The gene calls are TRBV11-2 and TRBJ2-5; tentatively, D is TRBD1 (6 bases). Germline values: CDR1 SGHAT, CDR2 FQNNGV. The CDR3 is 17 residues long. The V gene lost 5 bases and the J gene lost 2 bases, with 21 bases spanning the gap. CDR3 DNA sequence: TGTGCCAGCAGCATTAGCCTGGGGGCCGGCTTTCAAGAGACCCAGTACTTC. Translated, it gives CASSISLGAGFQETQYF.

This CDR3 is CASSPGTGASYEQYF. CDR3 DNA sequence: TGTGCCAGCTCACCAGGGACAGGGGCCTCCTACGAGCAGTACTTC. The chain couples TRBV18 to TRBJ2-7, with 10 bases that match TRBD1. V gave up 2 bases and J gave up 0 bases; unmatched junction bases: 1. Germline CDR1 reads KGHSH; CDR2 reads LQKENI. The CDR3 length is 15 residues.

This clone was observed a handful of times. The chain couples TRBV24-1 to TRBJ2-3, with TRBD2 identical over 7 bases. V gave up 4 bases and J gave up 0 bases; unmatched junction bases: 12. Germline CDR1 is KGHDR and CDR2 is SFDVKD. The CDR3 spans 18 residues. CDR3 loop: CATSETSWPGGSTDTQYF. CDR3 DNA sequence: TGTGCCACCAGTGAAACAAGCTGGCCGGGAGGAAGCACAGATACGCAGTATTTT.

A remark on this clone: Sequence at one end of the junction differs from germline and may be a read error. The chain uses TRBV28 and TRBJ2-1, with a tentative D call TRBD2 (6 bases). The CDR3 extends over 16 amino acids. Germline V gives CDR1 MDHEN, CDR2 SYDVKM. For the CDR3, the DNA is TGTGCCAGCAGTTTAGTCCGGGGGACCTCCGACAATGAGCAGTTCTTC. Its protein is CASSLVRGTSDNEQFF. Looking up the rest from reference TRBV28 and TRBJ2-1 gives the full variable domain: DVKVTQSSRYLVKRTGEKVFLECVQDMDHENMFWYRQDPGLGLRLIYFSYDVKMKEKGDIPEGYSVSREKKERFSLILESASTNQTSMYLCASSLVRGTSDNEQFFGPGTRLTVL.

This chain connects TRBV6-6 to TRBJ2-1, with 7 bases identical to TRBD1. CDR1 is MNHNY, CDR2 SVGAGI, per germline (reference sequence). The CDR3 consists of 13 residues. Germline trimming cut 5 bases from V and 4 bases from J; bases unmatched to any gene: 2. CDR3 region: CASSPRGYNEQFF. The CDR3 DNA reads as TGTGCCAGCAGTCCCAGGGGGTACAATGAGCAGTTCTTC.

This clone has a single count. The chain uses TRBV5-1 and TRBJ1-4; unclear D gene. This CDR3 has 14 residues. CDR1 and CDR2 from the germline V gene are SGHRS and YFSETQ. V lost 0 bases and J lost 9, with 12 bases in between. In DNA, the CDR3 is TGCGCCAGCAGCTTGGGGTTTTCGGGGAAAAAACTGTTTTTT. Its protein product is CASSLGFSGKKLFF.

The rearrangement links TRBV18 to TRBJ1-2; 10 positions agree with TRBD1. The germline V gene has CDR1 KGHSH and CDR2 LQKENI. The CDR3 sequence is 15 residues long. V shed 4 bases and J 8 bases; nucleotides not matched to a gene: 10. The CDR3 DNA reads TGTGCCAGCTCACGATCCCGGGACAGGGGTGGAGGCTACACCTTC. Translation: CASSRSRDRGGGYTF. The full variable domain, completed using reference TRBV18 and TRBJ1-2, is NAGVMQNPRHLVRRRGQEARLRCSPMKGHSHVYWYRQLPEEGLKFMVYLQKENIIDESGMPKERFSAEFPKEGPSILRIQQVVRGDSAAYFCASSRSRDRGGGYTFGSGTRLTVV.

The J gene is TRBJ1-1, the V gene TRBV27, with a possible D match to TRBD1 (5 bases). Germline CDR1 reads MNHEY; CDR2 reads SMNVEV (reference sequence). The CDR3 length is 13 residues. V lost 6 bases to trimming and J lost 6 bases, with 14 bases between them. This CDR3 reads CASRYQGGAEAFF. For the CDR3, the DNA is TGTGCCAGCAGATACCAGGGTGGGGCTGAAGCTTTCTTT.

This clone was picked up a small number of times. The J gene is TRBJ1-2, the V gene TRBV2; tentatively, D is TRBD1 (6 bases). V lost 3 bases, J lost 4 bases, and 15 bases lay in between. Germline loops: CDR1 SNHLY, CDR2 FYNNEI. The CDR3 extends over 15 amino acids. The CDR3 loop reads CASSDLQAGVYGYTF. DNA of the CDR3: TGTGCCAGCAGTGATTTGCAGGCAGGGGTCTATGGCTACACCTTC.

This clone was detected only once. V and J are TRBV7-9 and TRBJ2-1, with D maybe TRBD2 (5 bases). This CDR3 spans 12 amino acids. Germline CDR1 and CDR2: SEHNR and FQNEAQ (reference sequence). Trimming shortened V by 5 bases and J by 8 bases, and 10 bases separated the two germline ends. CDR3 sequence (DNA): TGTGCCAGCAGCATCGGGGATTATGAGCAGTTCTTC. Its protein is CASSIGDYEQFF.

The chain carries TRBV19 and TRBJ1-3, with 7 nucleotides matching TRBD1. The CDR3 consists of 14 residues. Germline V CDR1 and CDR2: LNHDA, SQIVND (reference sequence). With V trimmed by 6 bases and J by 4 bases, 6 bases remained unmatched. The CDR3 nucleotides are TGTGCCAGTAGGGAACAAGGGGGCGGAAACACCATATATTTT. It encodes CASREQGGGNTIYF.

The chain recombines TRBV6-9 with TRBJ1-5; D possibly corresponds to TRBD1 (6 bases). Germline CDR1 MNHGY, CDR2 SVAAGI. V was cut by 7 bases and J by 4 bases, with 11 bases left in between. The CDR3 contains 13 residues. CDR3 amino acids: CASNTGTNQPQHF. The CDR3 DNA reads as TGTGCCAGCAACACAGGGACAAATCAGCCCCAGCATTTT.

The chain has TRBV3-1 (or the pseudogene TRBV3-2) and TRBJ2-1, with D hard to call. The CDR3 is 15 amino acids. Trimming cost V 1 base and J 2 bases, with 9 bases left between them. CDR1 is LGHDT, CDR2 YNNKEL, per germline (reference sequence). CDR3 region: CASSQGFGPYNEQFF. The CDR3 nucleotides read TGTGCCAGCAGCCAAGGATTTGGGCCCTACAATGAGCAGTTCTTC.

Here the CDR3 reads CASSSSGRGPGTEAFF. As DNA, the CDR3 is TGTGCCAGCAGTTCATCGGGCAGGGGCCCGGGCACTGAAGCTTTCTTT. The rearrangement links TRBV28 to TRBJ1-1, with D tentatively TRBD1 (6 bases). Germline V lookup: CDR1 MDHEN, CDR2 SYDVKM. The CDR3 is 16 amino acids. Trimming removed 4 bases at V and 4 bases at J, with 19 bases between.

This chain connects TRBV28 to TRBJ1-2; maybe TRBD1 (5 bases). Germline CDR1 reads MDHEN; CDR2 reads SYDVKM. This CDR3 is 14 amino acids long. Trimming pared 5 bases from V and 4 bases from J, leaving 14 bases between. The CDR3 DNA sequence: TGTGCCAGCAGTCCCCTAGGGGTTTCCTATGGCTACACCTTC. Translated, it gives CASSPLGVSYGYTF.